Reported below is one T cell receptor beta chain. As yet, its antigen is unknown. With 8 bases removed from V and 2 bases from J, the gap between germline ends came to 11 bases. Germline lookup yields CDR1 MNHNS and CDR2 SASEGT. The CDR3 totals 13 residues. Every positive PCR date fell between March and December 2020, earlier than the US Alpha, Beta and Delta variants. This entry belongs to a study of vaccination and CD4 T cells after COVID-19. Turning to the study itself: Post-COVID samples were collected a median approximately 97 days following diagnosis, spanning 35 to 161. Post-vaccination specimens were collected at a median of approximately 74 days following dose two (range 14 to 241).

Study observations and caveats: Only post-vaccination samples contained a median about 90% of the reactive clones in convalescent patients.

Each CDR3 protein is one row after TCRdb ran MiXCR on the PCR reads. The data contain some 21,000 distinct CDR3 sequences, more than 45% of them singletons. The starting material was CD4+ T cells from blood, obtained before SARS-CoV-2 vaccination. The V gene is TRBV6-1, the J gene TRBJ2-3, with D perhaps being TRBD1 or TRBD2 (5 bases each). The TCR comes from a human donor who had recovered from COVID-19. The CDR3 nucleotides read TGTGCCAGCGGGGACCATTACACAGATACGCAGTATTTT. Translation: CASGDHYTDTQYF.